The T cell receptor beta chain described here comes from a study of blood T cell repertoires in COVID-19. The V and J ends lost 2 bases and 6 bases respectively, with 7 bases between them. The CDR3 is made up of 13 amino acids. The protocol was immunoSEQ multiplex PCR, while the TCRdb copy is restricted to in-frame clones and leaves out a portion. Of over 150,000 clones in the sample, 84% were seen once. This clone came up a few times. The sample comprised peripheral blood. The TCR comes from a man in his late teens or twenties with active or convalescent COVID-19. The chain employs TRBV12-3 or TRBV12-4 and TRBJ2-2; tentatively, D is TRBD2 (5 bases). CDR3 coding DNA: TGTGCCAGCAGTTTAACTAGGTCCGGGGAGCTGTTTTTT. Its translation is CASSLTRSGELFF.